The T cell receptor beta chain described here comes from a study of T-cell memory formation after mild COVID-19 (dated by TCRdb to about 2021). With regard to the full study: TCR sequence clusters from the two donors were largely donor specific. Two young, previously healthy adult volunteers made up the cohort, one male and one female. In a couple of donors, T-cell clones that expanded and contracted after mild COVID-19 were tracked by sequencing TCRalpha and TCRbeta repertoires over time. The research as a whole found: SARS-CoV-2 specificity was not confirmed for the second-wave clones peaking on day 37. Contracting CD4+ clones were found mainly in CM and EM memory subsets, while CD8+ clones were enriched in EMRA. Some responding clones were detected in pre-infection memory, which suggested that pre-existing cross-reactive memory T cells had joined the SARS-CoV-2 response. Clones contracting from day 15 to 85 had balanced CD4/CD8 phenotypes, while a second wave expanding from day 15 to 37 was biased towards CD4+. Only a couple of mild cases were covered by the study, and larger cohorts that include severe cases with pre-infection samples were considered necessary.

There are 11 amino acids in the CDR3, from cysteine to phenylalanine inclusive. The sequence is cut down to CDR3 DNA, 33 bases in frame from base 1. The germline V gene (reference sequence) yields DFQATT for CDR1 and SNEGSKA for CDR2. V is shortened by 7 bases, J by 11 bases, and the region joining them spans 14 bases. There are a few counts of this clonotype. The clone's antigen remains unknown. Nothing much larger sits one base from this clone, and base qualities are not available. PBMCs were isolated by Ficoll-Paque density gradient centrifugation. This sample was sequenced with an Illumina NovaSeq 6000. TCRalpha and TCRbeta cDNA libraries were built by 5'RACE with constant-segment primers, adding sample barcodes and unique molecular identifiers. Trizol reagent was used to extract RNA from every sample. Libraries were amplified in two PCR steps, with a second sample barcode and Illumina TruSeq adapters added in the second step. Sequencing of libraries was performed on an Illumina NovaSeq with 2 x 150 bp paired-end reads. From the authors' description of their analysis: Reads were demultiplexed and collapsed into UMI-guided consensus sequences with migec v1.2.7. Using mixcr v2.1.11, UMI consensuses were aligned to TRA and TRB V and J templates and then assembled into clonotypes. Expanded or contracted clonotypes were those called significant by both edgeR and NoisET, with noise models trained on biological replicates. edgeR calls used a false discovery rate-adjusted p below 0.01 and a log2 fold-change threshold of 1. As an exploratory analysis of dynamics, max-normalized trajectories of the 1000 most abundant clonotypes were examined by PCA with hierarchical clustering. Each responding clone was given a CD4 or CD8 phenotype based on the CD4+ and CD8+ repertoires, which had been sequenced separately. The raw public reads went through TCRdb reprocessing: fastp at Q25, MiXCR clone calling, in-frame beta chains kept. CDR3 protein duplicates are merged, each entry listing the most common genes and DNA. These V and J calls derive from TCRdb rather than the authors' analysis. The sample records about 180,000 distinct CDR3 sequences, 16% of which are singletons. About 2% of the sample is in the top ten clones.

The rearranged chain carries TRBV20-1 and TRBJ1-4; the D gene cannot be named for sure. The specimen was PBMCs or a T cell subset sorted from them (not recorded which). This TCR came from an adult woman who had mild COVID-19 (a few samples of this study predate the infection). The sample titles of this study are shuffled in the database, so cell type and time point are left out; the donor was told from shared clones. The encoded CDR3 is CSVIDGRKLFF. The DNA sequence reads TGCAGTGTCATAGACGGGCGTAAACTGTTTTTT.